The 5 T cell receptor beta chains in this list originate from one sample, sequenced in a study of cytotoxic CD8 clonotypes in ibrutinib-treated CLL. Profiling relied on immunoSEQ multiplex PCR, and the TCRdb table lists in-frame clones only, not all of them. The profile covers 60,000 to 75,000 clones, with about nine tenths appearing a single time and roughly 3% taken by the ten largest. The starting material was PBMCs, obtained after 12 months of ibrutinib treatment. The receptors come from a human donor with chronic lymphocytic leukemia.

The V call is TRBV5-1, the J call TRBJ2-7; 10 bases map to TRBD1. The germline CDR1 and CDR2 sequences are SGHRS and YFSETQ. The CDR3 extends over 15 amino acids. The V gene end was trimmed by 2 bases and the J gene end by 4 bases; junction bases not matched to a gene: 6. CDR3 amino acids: CASSFETGGPYEQYF. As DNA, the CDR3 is TGCGCCAGCAGCTTTGAGACAGGGGGCCCTTACGAGCAGTACTTC.

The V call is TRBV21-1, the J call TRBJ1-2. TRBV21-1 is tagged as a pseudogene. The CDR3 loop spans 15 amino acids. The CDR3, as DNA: TGTGCCAGCAGACTAAGCTTAGGAAAGACCTATGGCTACACCTTC. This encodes CASRLSLGKTYGYTF.

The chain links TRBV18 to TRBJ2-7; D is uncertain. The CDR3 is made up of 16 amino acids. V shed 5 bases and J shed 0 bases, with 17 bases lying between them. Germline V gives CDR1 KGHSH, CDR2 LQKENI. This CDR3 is CASSSGITSHSYEQYF. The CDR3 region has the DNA TGTGCCAGCTCATCTGGGATCACTTCTCACTCCTACGAGCAGTACTTC.

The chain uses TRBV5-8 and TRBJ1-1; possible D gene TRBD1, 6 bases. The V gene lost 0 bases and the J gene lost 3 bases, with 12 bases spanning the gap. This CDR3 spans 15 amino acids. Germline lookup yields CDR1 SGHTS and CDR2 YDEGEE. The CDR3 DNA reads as TGTGCCAGCAGCTTGGCGGGGGACAAGGACACTGAAGCTTTCTTT. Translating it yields CASSLAGDKDTEAFF.

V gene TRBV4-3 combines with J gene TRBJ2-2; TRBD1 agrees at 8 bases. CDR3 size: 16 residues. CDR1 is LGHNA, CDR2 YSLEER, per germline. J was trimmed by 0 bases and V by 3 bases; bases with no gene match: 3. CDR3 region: CASSHLTGANTGELFF. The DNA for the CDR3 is TGCGCCAGCAGCCATTTGACAGGGGCGAACACCGGGGAGCTGTTTTTT.